Here is one T cell receptor (beta chain) with its context. Its antigen is unknown. This entry is derived from a study of CD8 T cells in Susac syndrome. As for the study in general: Active disease was present in more than five of the sequenced Susac syndrome patients, and remission in under ten.

Random hexamers were used to reverse transcribe the RNA input (about 0.5 to 1 ug). Amplification of TCR beta CDR3 by immunoSEQ multiplex PCR spanned 54 Vbeta and 13 Jbeta. In TCRdb, the immunoSEQ multiplex PCR reads were re-called with MiXCR into one record per CDR3 protein. The repertoire holds under 200,000 distinct CDR3 sequences, with approximately 96% as singletons. In contrast to the negatively isolated CD8+ and CD4+ T cells, TEMRA cells were FACS-enriched. Trimming took 5 bases from V and 8 from J, leaving 16 bases between them. This CDR3 is 13 amino acids long. Per the germline V gene, CDR1 is SGHNT and CDR2 is YYREEE (reference sequence). Study-level points and caveats: Repertoires of Susac syndrome CD4+ T cells lacked clonal expansion.

This rearrangement joins TRBV5-4 to TRBJ1-2; a possible D gene is TRBD1 (5 bases). The specimen was CD4+ T cells from PBMCs. The sequence came from a human donor with Susac syndrome. Here the CDR3 DNA reads TGTGCCAGCAGTCGCGGGACGGTTTACGGCTACACCTTC. Translating gives CASSRGTVYGYTF.